The present entry profiles one T cell receptor beta chain with its context. What it recognizes is unknown. The sample belongs to a study of cytomegalovirus exposure and HLA in healthy donors. Study outcomes and limitations: It has been reported that TCR beta sequences accurately predicted the HLA-A and HLA-B alleles of most subjects. CMV serostatus was the only immune exposure information that was available. Sequencing likely generated an artifact that appeared as a cluster of highly shared sequence variants.

Primers included in the PCR were 60 Vbeta and 13 Jbeta primers. The protocol was immunoSEQ multiplex PCR, while the TCRdb copy is restricted to in-frame clones and leaves out a portion. This table has some 140,000 clones, under 85% appearing once. Each donor's status was that of a healthy bone marrow donor. Source material: PBMCs. The sequence came from a man younger than 35 in good health and CMV-seronegative.

CDR3 DNA sequence: TGTGCCAGCAGGGCAGGACAGGGAAGAGACGAGCAGTACTTC. Amino acid sequence: CASRAGQGRDEQYF. This sequence joins TRBV27 and TRBJ2-5; 8 bases align to TRBD1. The DNA matches TRBJ2-7 better at its end, which makes the J call doubtful. This CDR3 region has 14 residues. Germline-derived CDR1 and CDR2 are MNHEY and SMNVEV (reference sequence).